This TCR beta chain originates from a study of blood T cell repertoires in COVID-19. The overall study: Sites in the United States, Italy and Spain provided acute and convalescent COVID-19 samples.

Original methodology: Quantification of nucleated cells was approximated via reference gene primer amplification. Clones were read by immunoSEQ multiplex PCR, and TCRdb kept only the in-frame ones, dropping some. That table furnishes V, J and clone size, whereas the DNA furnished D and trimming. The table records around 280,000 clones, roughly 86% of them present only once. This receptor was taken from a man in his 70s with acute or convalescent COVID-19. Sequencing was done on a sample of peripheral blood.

CDR3 amino acids: CATGQGASNEQFF. In DNA form, the CDR3 reads TGTGCCACCGGGCAGGGGGCCTCCAATGAGCAGTTCTTC. The gene calls are TRBV24-1 and TRBJ2-1; 8 bases line up with TRBD1. Trimming cost V 9 bases and J 6 bases; bases outside gene matches: 6. CDR3 length: 13 residues. The germline V gene has CDR1 KGHDR and CDR2 SFDVKD.